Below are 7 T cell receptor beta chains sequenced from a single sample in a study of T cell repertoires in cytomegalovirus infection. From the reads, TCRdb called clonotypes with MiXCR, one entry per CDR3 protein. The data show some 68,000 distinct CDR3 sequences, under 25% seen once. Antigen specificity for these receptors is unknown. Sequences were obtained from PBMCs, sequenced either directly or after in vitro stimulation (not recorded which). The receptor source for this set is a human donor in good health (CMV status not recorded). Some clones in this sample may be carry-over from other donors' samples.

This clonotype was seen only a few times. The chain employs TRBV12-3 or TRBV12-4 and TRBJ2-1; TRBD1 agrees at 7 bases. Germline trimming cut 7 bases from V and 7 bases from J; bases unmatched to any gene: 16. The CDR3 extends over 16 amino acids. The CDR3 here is CASKFGVSDRANEQFF. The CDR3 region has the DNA TGTGCCAGCAAGTTTGGGGTTAGTGACAGGGCGAATGAGCAGTTCTTC.

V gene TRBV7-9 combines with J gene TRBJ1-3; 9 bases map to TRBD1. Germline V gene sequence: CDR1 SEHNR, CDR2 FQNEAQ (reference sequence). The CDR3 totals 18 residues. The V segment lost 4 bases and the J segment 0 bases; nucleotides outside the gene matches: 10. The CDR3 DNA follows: TGTGCCAGCAGCTCCCCTGACCGGGACAGGGCCTCTGGAAACACCATATATTTT. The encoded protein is CASSSPDRDRASGNTIYF.

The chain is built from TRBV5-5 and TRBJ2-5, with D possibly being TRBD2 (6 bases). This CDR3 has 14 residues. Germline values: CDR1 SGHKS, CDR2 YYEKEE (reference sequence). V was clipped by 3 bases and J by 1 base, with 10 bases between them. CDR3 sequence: CASSYGTFQETQYF. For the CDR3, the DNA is TGTGCCAGCAGCTACGGGACTTTCCAAGAGACCCAGTACTTC.

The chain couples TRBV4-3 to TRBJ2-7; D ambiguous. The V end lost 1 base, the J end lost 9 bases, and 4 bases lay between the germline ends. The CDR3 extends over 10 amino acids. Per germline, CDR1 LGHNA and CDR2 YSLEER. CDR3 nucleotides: TGCGCCAGCAGCCAAGCCCGGCAGTACGTC. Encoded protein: CASSQARQYV.

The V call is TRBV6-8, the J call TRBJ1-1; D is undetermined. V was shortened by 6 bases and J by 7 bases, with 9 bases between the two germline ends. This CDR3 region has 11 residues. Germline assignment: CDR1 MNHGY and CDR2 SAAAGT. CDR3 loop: CASSPGLEAFF. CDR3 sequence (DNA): TGTGCCAGCAGCCCAGGACTTGAAGCTTTCTTT.

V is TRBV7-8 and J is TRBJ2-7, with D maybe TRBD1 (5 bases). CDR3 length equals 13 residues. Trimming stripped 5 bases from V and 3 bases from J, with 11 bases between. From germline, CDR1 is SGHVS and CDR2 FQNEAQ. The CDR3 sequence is CASSRLTDYEQYV. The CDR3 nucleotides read TGTGCCAGCAGCAGATTGACAGACTACGAGCAGTACGTC.

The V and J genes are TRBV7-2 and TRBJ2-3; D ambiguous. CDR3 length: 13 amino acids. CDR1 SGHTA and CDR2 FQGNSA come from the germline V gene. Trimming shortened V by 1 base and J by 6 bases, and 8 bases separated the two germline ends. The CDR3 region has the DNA TGTGCCAGCAGCTTAGGATCCCGGGATACGCAGTATTTT. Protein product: CASSLGSRDTQYF.